This T cell receptor (beta chain) was retrieved from a study of a mutant IDH1 vaccine in newly diagnosed glioma. Study context: Commencement of vaccination occurred 4-6 weeks following radiotherapy alone, or concurrently with temozolomide cycles. Former treatment meant radiotherapy, temozolomide, or both; the majority had gotten both.

Stated time point: week 23, last vaccination. The investigators gave 300 ug of mutant IDH1 20-mer peptide in each vaccine dose, together with topical imiquimod. About this clone: Its antigen is still unknown.

Method: immunoSEQ multiplex PCR; TCRdb's copy keeps in-frame clones and lacks some. The sample contains about 11,000 clones, roughly 88% of which appear only once. Germline assignment: CDR1 MDHEN and CDR2 SYDVKM. The CDR3 consists of 15 residues. The V end lost 8 bases, the J end lost 2 bases, and 16 bases lay between the germline ends. This specimen was PBMCs, taken from a glioma patient whose treatment included an IDH1 peptide vaccine. The receptor was isolated from a woman in her thirties or forties with glioma. Some clones in this sample may be carry-over from other donors' samples. The chain couples TRBV28 to TRBJ1-5, with unresolved D. CDR3 residues: CASHGREKGNQPQHF. Written as DNA, the CDR3 is TGTGCCAGCCATGGACGGGAAAAGGGCAATCAGCCCCAGCATTTT.